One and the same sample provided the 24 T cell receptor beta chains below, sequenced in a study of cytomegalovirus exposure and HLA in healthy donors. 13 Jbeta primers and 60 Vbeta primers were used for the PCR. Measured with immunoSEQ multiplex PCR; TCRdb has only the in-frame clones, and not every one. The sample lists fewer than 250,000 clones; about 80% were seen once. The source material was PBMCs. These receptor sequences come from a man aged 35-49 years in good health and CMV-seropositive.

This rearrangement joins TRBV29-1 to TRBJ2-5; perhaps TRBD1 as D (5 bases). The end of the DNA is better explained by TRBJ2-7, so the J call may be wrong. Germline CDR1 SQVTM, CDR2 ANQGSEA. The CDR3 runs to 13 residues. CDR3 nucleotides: TGCAGCGTTGAGAGTCAGGGTGCCTACGAGCAGTACTTC. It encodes CSVESQGAYEQYF.

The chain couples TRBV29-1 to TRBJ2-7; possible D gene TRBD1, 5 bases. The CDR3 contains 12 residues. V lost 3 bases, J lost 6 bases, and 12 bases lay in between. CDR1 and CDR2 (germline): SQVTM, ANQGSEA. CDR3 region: CSVDGREGEQYF. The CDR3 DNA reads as TGCAGCGTTGACGGCAGGGAAGGCGAGCAGTACTTC.

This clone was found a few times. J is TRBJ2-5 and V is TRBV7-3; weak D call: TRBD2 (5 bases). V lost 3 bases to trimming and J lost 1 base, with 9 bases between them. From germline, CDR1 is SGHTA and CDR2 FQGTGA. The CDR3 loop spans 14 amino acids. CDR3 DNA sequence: TGTGCCAGCAGCTTGGCGGGCCCCCAAGAGACCCAGTACTTC. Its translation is CASSLAGPQETQYF.

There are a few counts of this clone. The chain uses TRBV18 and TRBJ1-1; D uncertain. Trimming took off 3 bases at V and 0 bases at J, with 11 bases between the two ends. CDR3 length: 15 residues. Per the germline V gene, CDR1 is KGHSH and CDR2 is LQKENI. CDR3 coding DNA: TGTGCCAGCTCACCTACTCAAATACTGAACACTGAAGCTTTCTTT. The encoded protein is CASSPTQILNTEAFF.

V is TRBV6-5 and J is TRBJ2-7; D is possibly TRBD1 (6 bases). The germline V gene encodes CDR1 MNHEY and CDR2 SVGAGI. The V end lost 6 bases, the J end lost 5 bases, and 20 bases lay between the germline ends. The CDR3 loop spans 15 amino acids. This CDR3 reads CASRPGHLSANEQYV. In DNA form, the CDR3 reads TGTGCCAGCAGGCCGGGACACCTCTCCGCAAACGAGCAGTACGTC.

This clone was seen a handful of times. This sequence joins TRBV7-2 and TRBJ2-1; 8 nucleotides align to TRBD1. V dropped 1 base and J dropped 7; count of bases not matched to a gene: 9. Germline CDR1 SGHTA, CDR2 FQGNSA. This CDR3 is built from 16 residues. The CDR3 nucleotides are TGTGCCAGCAGCTTAGATCAGGGGGCCAGCATGAATGAGCAGTTCTTC. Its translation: CASSLDQGASMNEQFF.

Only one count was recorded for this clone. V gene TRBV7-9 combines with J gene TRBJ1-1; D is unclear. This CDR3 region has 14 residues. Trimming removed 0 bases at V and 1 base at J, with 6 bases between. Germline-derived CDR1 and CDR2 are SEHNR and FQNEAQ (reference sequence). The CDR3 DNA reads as TGTGCCAGCAGCTTAGCGTGGCAGAACACTGAAGCTTTCTTT. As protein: CASSLAWQNTEAFF.

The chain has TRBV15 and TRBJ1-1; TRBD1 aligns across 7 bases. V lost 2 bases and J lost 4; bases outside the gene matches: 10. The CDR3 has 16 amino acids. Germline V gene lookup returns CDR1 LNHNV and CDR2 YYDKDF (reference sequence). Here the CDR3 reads CATSRPLTGWGTEAFF. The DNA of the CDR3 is TGTGCCACCAGCAGACCCTTGACAGGGTGGGGCACTGAAGCTTTCTTT.

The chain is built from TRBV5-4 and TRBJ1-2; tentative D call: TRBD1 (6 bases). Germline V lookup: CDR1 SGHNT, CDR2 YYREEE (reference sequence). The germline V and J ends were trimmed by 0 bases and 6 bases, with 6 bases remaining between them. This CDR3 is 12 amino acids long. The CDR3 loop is CASSLAGDGYTF. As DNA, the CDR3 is TGTGCCAGCAGCTTGGCAGGGGATGGCTACACCTTC. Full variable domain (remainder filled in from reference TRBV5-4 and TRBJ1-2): ETGVTQSPTHLIKTRGQQVTLRCSSQSGHNTVSWYQQALGQGPQFIFQYYREEENGRGNFPPRFSGLQFPNYSSELNVNALELDDSALYLCASSLAGDGYTFGSGTRLTVV.

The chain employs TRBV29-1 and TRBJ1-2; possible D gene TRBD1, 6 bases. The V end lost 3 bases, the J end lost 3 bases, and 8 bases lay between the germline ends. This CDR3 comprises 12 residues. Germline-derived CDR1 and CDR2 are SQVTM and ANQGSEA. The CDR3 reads CSVDQGHYGYTF. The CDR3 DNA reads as TGCAGCGTTGATCAGGGGCACTATGGCTACACCTTC.

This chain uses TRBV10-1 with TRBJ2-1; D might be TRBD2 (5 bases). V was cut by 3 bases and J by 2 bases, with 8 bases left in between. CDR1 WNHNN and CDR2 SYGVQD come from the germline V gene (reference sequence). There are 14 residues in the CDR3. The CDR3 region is CASSERGAYNEQFF. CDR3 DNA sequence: TGCGCCAGCAGTGAACGGGGTGCCTACAATGAGCAGTTCTTC.

CDR3 nucleotide sequence: TGCGCCAGCAGCTTGGTGCCTAGCGGGAGCTCCTACAATGAGCAGTTCTTC. Translating it yields CASSLVPSGSSYNEQFF. The chain carries TRBV5-1 and TRBJ2-1; 10 positions agree with TRBD2. The CDR3 is 17 amino acids. After removal of 0 bases from V and 0 bases from J, the junction contained 3 bases not matched to a gene. Germline assignment: CDR1 SGHRS and CDR2 YFSETQ.

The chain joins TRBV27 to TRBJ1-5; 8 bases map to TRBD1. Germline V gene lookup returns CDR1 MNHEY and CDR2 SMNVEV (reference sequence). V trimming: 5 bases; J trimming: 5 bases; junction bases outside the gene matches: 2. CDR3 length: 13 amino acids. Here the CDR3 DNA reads TGTGCCAGCAGTATGGACAGGGATCAGCCCCAGCATTTT. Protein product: CASSMDRDQPQHF.

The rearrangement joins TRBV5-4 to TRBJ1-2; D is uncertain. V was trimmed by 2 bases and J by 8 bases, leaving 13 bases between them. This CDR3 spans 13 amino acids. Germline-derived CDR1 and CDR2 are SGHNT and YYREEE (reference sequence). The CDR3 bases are TGTGCCAGCAGCTTCGGACTCAAGAGGGGCTACACCTTC. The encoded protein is CASSFGLKRGYTF.

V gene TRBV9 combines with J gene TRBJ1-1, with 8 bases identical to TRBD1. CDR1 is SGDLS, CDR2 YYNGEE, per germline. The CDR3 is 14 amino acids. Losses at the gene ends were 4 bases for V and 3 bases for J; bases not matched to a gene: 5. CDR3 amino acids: CASSLGQGDTEAFF. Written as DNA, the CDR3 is TGTGCCAGCAGCTTAGGACAGGGCGACACTGAAGCTTTCTTT.

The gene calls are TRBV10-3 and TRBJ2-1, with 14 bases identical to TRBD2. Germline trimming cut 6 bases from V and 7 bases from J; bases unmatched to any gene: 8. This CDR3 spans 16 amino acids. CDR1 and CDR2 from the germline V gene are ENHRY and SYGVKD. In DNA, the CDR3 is TGTGCCATCAGCAAGGGACTAGCGGGAGATAGGAATGAGCAGTTCTTC. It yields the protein CAISKGLAGDRNEQFF.

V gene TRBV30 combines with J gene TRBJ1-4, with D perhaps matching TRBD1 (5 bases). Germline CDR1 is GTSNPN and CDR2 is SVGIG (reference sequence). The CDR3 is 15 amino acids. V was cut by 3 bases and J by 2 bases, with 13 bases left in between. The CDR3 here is CAWSRGDATNEKLFF. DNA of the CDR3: TGTGCCTGGAGCCGGGGGGATGCGACTAATGAAAAACTGTTTTTT.

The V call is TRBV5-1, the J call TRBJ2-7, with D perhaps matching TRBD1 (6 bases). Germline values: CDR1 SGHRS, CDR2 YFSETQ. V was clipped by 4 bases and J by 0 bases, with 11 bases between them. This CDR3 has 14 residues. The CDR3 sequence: CASSQGHGSYEQYF. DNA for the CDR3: TGCGCCAGCAGCCAGGGACACGGCTCCTACGAGCAGTACTTC.

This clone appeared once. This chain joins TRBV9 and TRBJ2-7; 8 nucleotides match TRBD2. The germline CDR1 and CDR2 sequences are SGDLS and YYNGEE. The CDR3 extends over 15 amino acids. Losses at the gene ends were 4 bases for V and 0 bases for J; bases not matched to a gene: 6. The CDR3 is CASSPGGGPSYEQYF. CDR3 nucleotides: TGTGCCAGCAGCCCCGGGGGGGGTCCCTCCTACGAGCAGTACTTC.

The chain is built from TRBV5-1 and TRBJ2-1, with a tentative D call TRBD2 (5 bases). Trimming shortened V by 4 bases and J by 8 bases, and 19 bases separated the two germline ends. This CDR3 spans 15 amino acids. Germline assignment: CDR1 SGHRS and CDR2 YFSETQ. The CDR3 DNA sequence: TGCGCCAGCAGCCCCGACTCCGGGATTTTCGATGAGCAGTTCTTC. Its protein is CASSPDSGIFDEQFF.

This CDR3 is CASRRRDRGVNQPQHF. The CDR3 region has the DNA TGTGCCAGCAGACGCCGGGACAGGGGAGTCAATCAGCCCCAGCATTTT. V gene TRBV9 combines with J gene TRBJ1-5; 10 positions match TRBD1. V trimming: 5 bases; J trimming: 3 bases; junction bases outside the gene matches: 8. Germline-derived CDR1 and CDR2 are SGDLS and YYNGEE. This CDR3 is built from 16 residues.

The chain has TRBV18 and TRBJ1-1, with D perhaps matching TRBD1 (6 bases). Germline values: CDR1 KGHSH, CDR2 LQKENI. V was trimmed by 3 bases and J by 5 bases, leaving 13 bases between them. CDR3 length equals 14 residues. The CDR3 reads CASSPREGTTEAFF. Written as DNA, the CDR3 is TGTGCCAGCTCACCCCGGGAGGGGACAACTGAAGCTTTCTTT.

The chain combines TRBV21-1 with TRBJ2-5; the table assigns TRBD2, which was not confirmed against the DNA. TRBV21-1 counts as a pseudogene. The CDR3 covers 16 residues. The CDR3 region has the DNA TGTGCCAGCAGCAAAGTTAGGCGGTTATCCCAAGAGACCCAGTACTTC. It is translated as CASSKVRRLSQETQYF.

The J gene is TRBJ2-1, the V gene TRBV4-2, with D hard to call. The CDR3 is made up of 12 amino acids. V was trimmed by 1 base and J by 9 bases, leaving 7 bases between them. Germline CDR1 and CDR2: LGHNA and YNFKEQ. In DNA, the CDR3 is TGTGCCAGCAGCCAAGCTGGAGTTGAGCAGTTCTTC. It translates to CASSQAGVEQFF.